The next 24 T cell receptor beta chains were all read from a single sample in a study of T-cell reconstitution after alpha-beta-depleted transplantation in children. Unique molecular identifiers were built into the TCRbeta library. MiXCR was run by TCRdb on the PCR reads, yielding one entry per CDR3 protein. The sample includes approximately 400,000 distinct CDR3 sequences, approximately 10% of them seen just once. This material consisted of PBMCs from the stem cell graft donor, taken from the stem cell graft. The receptors were sampled from a human donor who donated a stem cell graft to a child with acute myeloid leukemia.

This clonotype came up a few times. The CDR3 is CASGFWNTEAFF. CDR3 DNA sequence: TGTGCTAGTGGTTTTTGGAACACTGAAGCTTTCTTT. The V call is TRBV12-5, the J call TRBJ1-1; D not resolved. Germline CDR1 LGHNT, CDR2 FRNRAP. With 3 bases removed from V and 1 base from J, the gap between germline ends came to 3 bases. The CDR3 consists of 12 residues.

The chain links TRBV7-9 to TRBJ2-7; D uncertain. The V gene's germline CDR1 is SEHNR and CDR2 FQNEAQ (reference sequence). V was clipped by 2 bases and J by 0 bases, with 5 bases between them. CDR3 size: 13 residues. CDR3 in amino acids: CASSLMSSYEQYF. CDR3 coding DNA: TGTGCCAGCAGCTTAATGAGCTCCTACGAGCAGTACTTC.

The chain is built from TRBV10-3 and TRBJ2-1, with 8 bases matching TRBD2. The CDR3 length is 17 residues. The V segment lost 0 bases and the J segment 6 bases; nucleotides outside the gene matches: 10. Germline lookup yields CDR1 ENHRY and CDR2 SYGVKD. The chain's CDR3 is CAISESRGSGGVNEQFF. In DNA, the CDR3 is TGTGCCATCAGTGAGTCTCGGGGGTCGGGAGGGGTCAATGAGCAGTTCTTC.

A remark on this clonotype: A much larger clone is a single base away; this may be a read error. The rearrangement links TRBV20-1 to TRBJ1-1; a weak D match, TRBD1 (5 bases). The CDR3 totals 12 residues. V was cut by 1 base and J by 3 bases, with 6 bases left in between. Germline CDR1 is DFQATT and CDR2 is SNEGSKA (reference sequence). The CDR3 DNA reads as TGCAGTGCTAGAGGAGGGGACACTGAAGCTTTCTTT. Encoded protein: CSARGGDTEAFF.

This clonotype was observed a handful of times. V and J are TRBV7-2 and TRBJ2-7; the D gene is possibly TRBD2 (6 bases). The CDR3 runs to 14 residues. V lost 4 bases, J lost 4 bases, and 14 bases lay in between. Germline assignment: CDR1 SGHTA and CDR2 FQGNSA. The CDR3 here is CASSSSQTSYEQYF. The DNA of the CDR3 is TGTGCCAGCAGCTCCTCCCAGACTAGTTACGAGCAGTACTTC.

This clonotype was counted at least ten times. The chain has TRBV20-1 and TRBJ2-7, with TRBD2 matching 14 bases. V trimming: 0 bases; J trimming: 6 bases; junction bases outside the gene matches: 4. Germline V gives CDR1 DFQATT, CDR2 SNEGSKA (reference sequence). The CDR3 sequence is 15 residues long. This CDR3 reads CSARDSGTSGSEQYF. CDR3 coding DNA: TGCAGTGCTAGAGATTCTGGGACTAGCGGGAGCGAGCAGTACTTC.

This chain uses TRBV25-1 with TRBJ2-5; D gene unclear. V was cut by 5 bases and J by 5 bases, with 12 bases left in between. The CDR3 loop spans 13 amino acids. Germline V gene data show CDR1 as MGHDK and CDR2 as SYGVNS. CDR3 sequence: CASSIADGETQYF. In nucleotides, the CDR3 is TGTGCCAGCAGTATCGCGGACGGGGAGACCCAGTACTTC.

Of note for this clonotype: A much more abundant neighbour one base away suggests this may be a read error. The genes are TRBV27 and TRBJ2-6; 8 bases fit TRBD2. The germline V gene encodes CDR1 MNHEY and CDR2 SMNVEV (reference sequence). The CDR3 is 16 amino acids. The CDR3 loop reads CASSLAGGSGANGLTF. The CDR3 DNA is TGTGCCAGCAGTTTGGCGGGGGGCTCTGGGGCCAACGGCCTGACTTTC. The complete variable domain, with remaining parts taken from reference TRBV27 and TRBJ2-6, reads EAQVTQNPRYLITVTGKKLTVTCSQNMNHEYMSWYRQDPGLGLRQIYYSMNVEVTDKGDVPEGYKVSRKEKRNFPLILESPSPNQTSLYFCASSLAGGSGANGLTFGAGSRLTVL.

The rearrangement uses TRBV6-1 and TRBJ2-5, with 8 bases fitting TRBD1. This CDR3 is built from 14 residues. V lost 11 bases and J lost 0; bases outside the gene matches: 8. Germline CDR1 and CDR2: MNHNS and SASEGT. CDR3 sequence (DNA): TGTGCCCTCTCCGGGACAGGCAACCAAGAGACCCAGTACTTC. As protein: CALSGTGNQETQYF.

This clonotype was seen at least ten times. The chain links TRBV5-1 to TRBJ1-4; tentative D call: TRBD1 (5 bases). The germline V and J ends were trimmed by 8 bases and 3 bases, with 14 bases remaining between them. Germline V CDR1 and CDR2: SGHRS, YFSETQ. The CDR3 spans 14 residues. The CDR3 DNA is TGCGCCAGTCGAAATCAGGGAGCTAATGAAAAACTGTTTTTT. Residues: CASRNQGANEKLFF. Looking up the rest from reference TRBV5-1 and TRBJ1-4 gives the full variable domain: KAGVTQTPRYLIKTRGQQVTLSCSPISGHRSVSWYQQTPGQGLQFLFEYFSETQRNKGNFPGRFSGRQFSNSRSEMNVSTLELGDSALYLCASRNQGANEKLFFGSGTQLSVL.

The chain joins TRBV6-5 to TRBJ1-1; 10 bases line up with TRBD1. The V segment lost 2 bases and the J segment 6 bases; nucleotides outside the gene matches: 6. Germline assignment: CDR1 MNHEY and CDR2 SVGAGI. The CDR3 consists of 15 residues. CDR3 loop: CASSYDRGLRSEAFF. CDR3 DNA sequence: TGTGCCAGCAGTTACGACAGGGGGCTTCGGTCTGAAGCTTTCTTT.

This clonotype showed up just a few times. CDR3 protein: CASSPFGQKETQYF. The CDR3 nucleotides read TGTGCCAGCTCACCATTCGGACAGAAAGAGACCCAGTACTTC. This rearrangement joins TRBV18 to TRBJ2-5; maybe TRBD1 (6 bases). This CDR3 has 14 amino acids. Germline V gives CDR1 KGHSH, CDR2 LQKENI. Trimming took off 2 bases at V and 3 bases at J, with 10 bases between the two ends.

Many counts were recorded for this clonotype. The chain links TRBV27 to TRBJ2-3; the D is unclear. CDR3 length: 16 amino acids. Trimming cost V 5 bases and J 6 bases, with 21 bases left between them. Germline-derived CDR1 and CDR2 are MNHEY and SMNVEV (reference sequence). CDR3 nucleotide sequence: TGTGCCAGCAGTAACACGAGGCAAGTTTATTCGGATACGCAGTATTTT. Amino acids: CASSNTRQVYSDTQYF.

There are a few counts of this clonotype. The chain has TRBV12-3 or TRBV12-4 and TRBJ2-1; D may be TRBD1 or TRBD2 (5 bases each). Between the trimmed V and J ends, which lost 2 bases and 3 bases, there was a span of 14 bases. This CDR3 has 16 residues. The CDR3 sequence: CASSLPSGTLYNEQFF. The CDR3 DNA reads TGTGCCAGCAGTTTACCCTCCGGGACCCTCTACAATGAGCAGTTCTTC.

The chain employs TRBV12-3 or TRBV12-4 and TRBJ1-1; 11 bases agree with TRBD1. The V and J ends lost 5 bases and 6 bases, in that order; junction bases with no gene match: 8. The CDR3 has 15 amino acids. In DNA form, the CDR3 reads TGTGCCAGCAGTGCCCGGGACAGGGGGTCGTCTGAAGCTTTCTTT. Translated, it gives CASSARDRGSSEAFF.

The chain carries TRBV7-9 and TRBJ2-2, with a tentative D call TRBD1 (6 bases). CDR3 length: 14 amino acids. Deletions cut 5 bases from V and 7 bases from J, with 14 bases between. Per the germline V gene, CDR1 is SEHNR and CDR2 is FQNEAQ (reference sequence). The CDR3 DNA follows: TGTGCCAGCAGCCTCTGGACAGCCCACGGGGAGCTGTTTTTT. This sequence encodes CASSLWTAHGELFF.

This rearrangement joins TRBV10-3 to TRBJ1-2, with D unclear. The germline CDR1 and CDR2 sequences are ENHRY and SYGVKD. Trimming left V 7 bases short and J 1 base short, with 10 bases between. There are 13 residues in the CDR3. The CDR3 is CAITGRFNYGYTF. DNA of the CDR3: TGTGCCATCACGGGGAGATTTAACTATGGCTACACCTTC.

There are many counts of this clonotype. The chain joins TRBV6-1 to TRBJ2-3, with 7 positions matching TRBD1. V shed 2 bases and J 1 base; nucleotides not matched to a gene: 3. Germline CDR1 is MNHNS and CDR2 is SASEGT. This CDR3 comprises 15 residues. CDR3 sequence reads: CASSESQGGTDTQYF. The CDR3 bases are TGTGCCAGCAGTGAATCCCAGGGGGGCACAGATACGCAGTATTTT.

The CDR3 is CSARNYLSNQPQHF. In nucleotides, the CDR3 is TGCAGTGCTAGGAACTACCTTAGCAATCAGCCCCAGCATTTT. V and J are TRBV20-1 and TRBJ1-5; no firm D call. Per the germline V gene, CDR1 is DFQATT and CDR2 is SNEGSKA (reference sequence). The CDR3 has 14 residues. Deletions cut 3 bases from V and 0 bases from J, with 9 bases between.

The sample holds many counts of this clonotype. J is TRBJ1-1 and V is TRBV7-2; 7 positions agree with TRBD1. V lost 8 bases to trimming and J lost 7 bases; unmatched junction nucleotides: 4. In germline, CDR1 is SGHTA, CDR2 FQGNSA. This CDR3 contains 11 residues. The CDR3 DNA is TGTGCCAGCGGCAACAGGGGTGAAGCTTTCTTT. Translated, it gives CASGNRGEAFF.

This clonotype was counted between two and nine times. The chain uses TRBV6-1 and TRBJ2-7, with unresolved D. This CDR3 is 12 amino acids long. V was shortened by 6 bases and J by 6 bases, with 12 bases between the two germline ends. Germline V lookup: CDR1 MNHNS, CDR2 SASEGT. CDR3: CASSAVGGEQYV. CDR3 in DNA: TGTGCCAGCAGCGCCGTTGGTGGCGAGCAGTACGTC.

This clonotype was counted a few times. The V and J genes are TRBV11-2 and TRBJ1-1; D remains unclear. CDR3 size: 14 residues. Trimming removed 0 bases from V and 4 bases from J, with 9 bases in between. Germline CDR1 is SGHAT and CDR2 is FQNNGV. The CDR3 nucleotides read TGTGCCAGCAGCTTAGAAAGGGCGGGCACTGAAGCTTTCTTT. This encodes CASSLERAGTEAFF.

This clonotype was recorded a few times. The chain uses TRBV2 and TRBJ2-1, with 7 bases matching TRBD2. CDR1 and CDR2 (germline): SNHLY, FYNNEI. CDR3 length equals 15 residues. V shed 6 bases, J shed 0 bases, and the junction held 5 bases outside the gene matches. The CDR3 bases are TGTGCCAGCAGGGCCACGGGGGGCTCCTACAATGAGCAGTTCTTC. Its protein product is CASRATGGSYNEQFF. Full variable domain (remainder filled in from reference TRBV2 and TRBJ2-1): EPEVTQTPSHQVTQMGQEVILRCVPISNHLYFYWYRQILGQKVEFLVSFYNNEISEKSEIFDDQFSVERPDGSNFTLKIRSTKLEDSAMYFCASRATGGSYNEQFFGPGTRLTVL.

This sequence joins TRBV24-1 and TRBJ2-1; tentative D call: TRBD1 (6 bases). CDR3 length: 16 amino acids. Germline loops: CDR1 KGHDR, CDR2 SFDVKD. V was trimmed by 4 bases and J by 0 bases, leaving 12 bases between them. In nucleotides, the CDR3 is TGTGCCACCAGTGACCGACAGGCTAGCTCCTACAATGAGCAGTTCTTC. As protein: CATSDRQASSYNEQFF.